Shown below are 17 T cell receptor beta chains from a single sample sequenced in a study of cytomegalovirus exposure and HLA in healthy donors. The primer mix had 60 Vbeta and 13 Jbeta primers. TCRdb's copy holds only in-frame clones and misses some; the assay was immunoSEQ multiplex PCR. Of around 70,000 clones listed, 78% are singletons. The sample taken for sequencing was PBMCs. Receptors originate from a woman in her thirties or forties in good health and CMV-seropositive.

This sequence joins TRBV2 and TRBJ2-2; possible D gene TRBD1, 6 bases. Germline assignment: CDR1 SNHLY and CDR2 FYNNEI. Trimming left V 7 bases short and J 3 bases short, with 6 bases between. The CDR3 runs 12 residues. The CDR3: CASTGDTGELFF. The CDR3 DNA reads TGTGCCAGCACAGGGGACACCGGGGAGCTGTTTTTT.

This rearrangement joins TRBV6-5 to TRBJ2-5; TRBD1 agrees at 11 bases. Unmatched junction bases numbered 5, after V lost 6 bases and J lost 5 bases. Germline V lookup: CDR1 MNHEY, CDR2 SVGAGI. The CDR3 is made up of 14 amino acids. CDR3: CASREDRGRETQYF. The CDR3 DNA sequence: TGTGCCAGCAGGGAGGACAGGGGGCGTGAGACCCAGTACTTC.

This clone has only a few counts. V is TRBV25-1 and J is TRBJ2-7; D is uncertain. The CDR3 runs 10 residues. The V end was cut by 10 bases, the J end by 8 bases, with 12 bases between. CDR1 MGHDK and CDR2 SYGVNS come from the germline V gene. The chain's CDR3 is CATATFQQYF. CDR3 in DNA: TGTGCCACCGCGACTTTTCAGCAGTACTTC.

The rearrangement links TRBV19 to TRBJ2-2; D gene unclear. With 6 bases removed from V and 4 bases from J, the gap between germline ends came to 15 bases. CDR1 LNHDA and CDR2 SQIVND come from the germline V gene (reference sequence). This CDR3 region has 15 residues. The CDR3 loop is CASSRGDVPTGELFF. The CDR3 DNA follows: TGTGCCAGTAGCCGAGGCGACGTCCCCACCGGGGAGCTGTTTTTT.

This chain uses TRBV7-9 with TRBJ2-5, with D tentatively TRBD1 (6 bases). The CDR3 loop spans 15 amino acids. Trimming removed 2 bases from V and 2 bases from J, with 12 bases in between. From germline, CDR1 is SEHNR and CDR2 FQNEAQ (reference sequence). The DNA of the CDR3 is TGTGCCAGCAGCTTAATACAGGGCCCGCAAGAGACCCAGTACTTC. Translating gives CASSLIQGPQETQYF. The complete variable domain, with remaining parts taken from reference TRBV7-9 and TRBJ2-5, reads DTGVSQNPRHKITKRGQNVTFRCDPISEHNRLYWYRQTLGQGPEFLTYFQNEAQLEKSRLLSDRFSAERPKGSFSTLEIQRTEQGDSAMYLCASSLIQGPQETQYFGPGTRLLVL.

The chain has TRBV30 and TRBJ2-7, with D perhaps TRBD1 (5 bases). The V and J ends lost 5 bases and 1 base respectively, with 12 bases between them. Looked up from germline, CDR1 is GTSNPN and CDR2 is SVGIG (reference sequence). The CDR3 runs to 13 residues. CDR3: CAWERAGSYEQYF. Here the CDR3 DNA reads TGTGCCTGGGAGCGAGCAGGGTCCTACGAGCAGTACTTC.

The gene calls are TRBV19 and TRBJ2-6, with 8 nucleotides matching TRBD2. V lost 6 bases and J lost 4; bases outside the gene matches: 8. Germline V gene lookup returns CDR1 LNHDA and CDR2 SQIVND (reference sequence). The CDR3 runs 16 residues. DNA of the CDR3: TGTGCCAGTAGACCCGGGGGGGCGCGCGGGGCCAACGTCCTGACTTTC. Amino acids: CASRPGGARGANVLTF.

V is TRBV27 and J is TRBJ2-2; TRBD2 matches at 9 bases. CDR1 and CDR2 (germline): MNHEY, SMNVEV (reference sequence). This CDR3 is 17 amino acids long. Unmatched junction bases numbered 12, after V lost 3 bases and J lost 7 bases. In DNA, the CDR3 is TGTGCCAGCAGTTTGACGGGCGGGGGGGCCGTTGACGGGGAGCTGTTTTTT. This translates into CASSLTGGGAVDGELFF.

The V and J genes are TRBV5-4 and TRBJ2-5; 10 positions agree with TRBD2. Trimming removed 5 bases from V and 3 bases from J; junction bases left unmatched: 4. CDR3 length equals 14 residues. CDR1 SGHNT and CDR2 YYREEE come from the germline V gene (reference sequence). CDR3 DNA sequence: TGTGCCAGCAGACCAGGACTAGCGGAAGAGACCCAGTACTTC. Translating gives CASRPGLAEETQYF.

This clone was observed a few times. The chain is built from TRBV28 and TRBJ1-4; D unresolved. V was shortened by 5 bases and J by 8 bases, with 9 bases between the two germline ends. This CDR3 spans 12 amino acids. Germline V gene data show CDR1 as MDHEN and CDR2 as SYDVKM. CDR3 in amino acids: CASSPGGEKLFF. CDR3 sequence (DNA): TGTGCCAGCAGTCCCGGAGGGGAAAAACTGTTTTTT.

The chain couples TRBV5-4 to TRBJ1-1; D might be TRBD1 (6 bases). Per germline, CDR1 SGHNT and CDR2 YYREEE (reference sequence). This CDR3 has 13 residues. V was shortened by 4 bases and J by 11 bases, with 18 bases between the two germline ends. The CDR3 DNA follows: TGTGCCAGCAGCCCCAACAGGGAACGAAGGGCTTTCTTT. Translated: CASSPNRERRAFF.

This clone was counted a few times. The chain has TRBV30 and TRBJ2-5; TRBD2 matches at 10 bases. The CDR3 totals 16 residues. V was pared by 3 bases and J by 1 base, with 8 bases of the junction left unmatched. The germline V gene has CDR1 GTSNPN and CDR2 SVGIG (reference sequence). CDR3 DNA: TGTGCCTGGAGCCTTAATAGCGGGGGGACCCAAGAGACCCAGTACTTC. Amino acid sequence: CAWSLNSGGTQETQYF. Looking up the rest from reference TRBV30 and TRBJ2-5 gives the full variable domain: SQTIHQWPATLVQPVGSPLSLECTVEGTSNPNLYWYRQAAGRGLQLLFYSVGIGQISSEVPQNLSASRPQDRQFILSSKKLLLSDSGFYLCAWSLNSGGTQETQYFGPGTRLLVL.

The chain uses TRBV7-2 and TRBJ2-6, with 8 nucleotides matching TRBD1. J lost 3 bases, V lost 5 bases, and 15 bases had no gene match. The CDR3 has 19 residues. Germline assignment: CDR1 SGHTA and CDR2 FQGNSA. The CDR3 bases are TGTGCCAGCAGCCTAGGACAGGGACAGTATGCGGGTGGGGCCAACGTCCTGACTTTC. Amino acids: CASSLGQGQYAGGANVLTF. The full variable domain, completed using reference TRBV7-2 and TRBJ2-6, is GAGVSQSPSNKVTEKGKDVELRCDPISGHTALYWYRQSLGQGLEFLIYFQGNSAPDKSGLPSDRFSAERTGGSVSTLTIQRTQQEDSAVYLCASSLGQGQYAGGANVLTFGAGSRLTVL.

About this clone: Other DNA variants within this sample encode the same CDR3. J is TRBJ1-1 and V is TRBV5-1; maybe TRBD1 (5 bases). Germline V CDR1 and CDR2: SGHRS, YFSETQ. The V and J ends lost 0 bases and 4 bases respectively, with 10 bases between them. The CDR3 sequence is 14 residues long. CDR3 coding DNA: TGCGCCAGCAGCTTGGTTGGGGGAGGCACTGAAGCTTTCTTT. Translating gives CASSLVGGGTEAFF.

J is TRBJ1-1 and V is TRBV30, with D possibly matching TRBD1 (5 bases). This CDR3 spans 13 amino acids. CDR1 is GTSNPN and CDR2 is SVGIG in the germline V gene (reference sequence). The V end lost 0 bases, the J end lost 1 base, and 6 bases lay between the germline ends. CDR3 region: CAWSVGGNTEAFF. The CDR3, as DNA: TGTGCCTGGAGTGTCGGGGGGAACACTGAAGCTTTCTTT.

The chain joins TRBV7-8 to TRBJ2-2; a weak D match, TRBD2 (6 bases). CDR1 is SGHVS, CDR2 FQNEAQ, per germline. This CDR3 spans 15 amino acids. V dropped 1 base and J dropped 7 bases, with 13 bases sitting between them. The CDR3 loop reads CASSLDLFSGGELFF. The CDR3 nucleotides are TGTGCCAGCAGCTTAGATCTGTTTAGCGGCGGGGAGCTGTTTTTT.

This clone has a single count. A read error may account for a junction end that differs from germline. The genes are TRBV18 and TRBJ2-2, with 7 bases identical to TRBD1. The CDR3 runs 15 residues. CDR1 is KGHSH and CDR2 is LQKENI in the germline V gene. CDR3 sequence: CASSTDRSLTRELFF. The CDR3 DNA is TGTGCCAGCTCAACGGACAGGAGCCTCACCAGGGAGCTGTTTTTT.